The 8 T cell receptor beta chains in this list originate from one sample, sequenced in a study of OX40 agonist ivuxolimab in advanced cancers. Sequenced by immunoSEQ multiplex PCR; TCRdb stores in-frame clones only, minus some. The data show around 83,000 clones, about 90% seen once. Sequenced material: CD4+ or CD8+ T cells sorted from blood, taken in a trial of the OX40 agonist ivuxolimab. The receptor source for this set is an adult with an advanced solid tumor such as melanoma, head and neck, liver or kidney cancer.

This clone has a handful of counts. In DNA form, the CDR3 reads TGTGCCAGCAGCTTGGGCGGGAGTAAAGATACGCAGTATTTT. Its translation: CASSLGGSKDTQYF. This sequence joins TRBV7-2 and TRBJ2-3; 7 bases fit TRBD2. J lost 5 bases, V lost 3 bases, and 5 bases had no gene match. Germline loops: CDR1 SGHTA, CDR2 FQGNSA. The CDR3 is 14 residues long.

The chain is built from TRBV7-9 and TRBJ2-2; D gene ambiguous. Germline V gene data show CDR1 as SEHNR and CDR2 as FQNEAQ (reference sequence). The CDR3 extends over 15 amino acids. Trimming shortened V by 4 bases and J by 0 bases, and 9 bases separated the two germline ends. CDR3 DNA: TGTGCCAGCAGCTCGCCCTGGCCGAACACCGGGGAGCTGTTTTTT. Its translation is CASSSPWPNTGELFF.

The genes are TRBV10-3 and TRBJ2-3; D is undetermined. The CDR3 is 14 amino acids. Germline V gene data show CDR1 as ENHRY and CDR2 as SYGVKD. Trimming took 5 bases from V and 8 from J, leaving 17 bases between them. Here the CDR3 reads CAISLESSKSTQYF. In DNA form, the CDR3 reads TGTGCCATCAGTCTGGAGAGTAGCAAGAGTACGCAGTATTTT.

The chain joins TRBV27 to TRBJ2-7, with D unresolved. Germline V lookup: CDR1 MNHEY, CDR2 SMNVEV (reference sequence). V was cut by 2 bases and J by 1 base, with 18 bases left in between. The CDR3 sequence is 17 residues long. The CDR3 loop reads CASSLRGSRSLSYEQYF. The CDR3 DNA sequence: TGTGCCAGCAGTTTAAGAGGAAGCCGAAGCCTTTCCTACGAGCAGTACTTC.

The chain uses TRBV9 and TRBJ2-3; the D is unclear. The germline V gene has CDR1 SGDLS and CDR2 YYNGEE. V was cut by 4 bases and J by 8 bases, with 11 bases left in between. The CDR3 runs to 12 residues. The chain's CDR3 is CASSSAPSTQYF. CDR3 DNA: TGTGCCAGCAGCTCAGCCCCCAGTACGCAGTATTTT.

Only a few counts were recorded for this clone. The V and J genes are TRBV7-2 and TRBJ1-5, with D unresolved. V was cut by 1 base and J by 8 bases, with 9 bases left in between. CDR1 and CDR2 from the germline V gene are SGHTA and FQGNSA. The CDR3 extends over 13 amino acids. Here the CDR3 reads CASSLGGAEPQHF. CDR3 DNA sequence: TGTGCCAGCAGCTTAGGTGGAGCGGAGCCCCAGCATTTT.

The chain recombines TRBV11-2 with TRBJ1-2; 7 positions agree with TRBD1. J lost 5 bases, V lost 5 bases, and 8 bases had no gene match. CDR1 SGHAT and CDR2 FQNNGV come from the germline V gene. The CDR3 runs to 14 residues. CDR3 in DNA: TGTGCCAGCAGCCCAGGGACAGAAGTATATGGCTACACCTTC. Its translation: CASSPGTEVYGYTF.

The chain couples TRBV5-1 to TRBJ2-1, with 12 bases fitting TRBD2. The germline V gene encodes CDR1 SGHRS and CDR2 YFSETQ. This CDR3 is built from 19 residues. V lost 6 bases and J lost 0; bases outside the gene matches: 13. The CDR3 DNA follows: TGCGCCAGCAAAAAACTAGCGGGAGGATTGCGGGACTCCTACAATGAGCAGTTCTTC. Translating gives CASKKLAGGLRDSYNEQFF.